This TCR beta chain was sequenced during a study of tumor and adjacent non-tumor tissue in lung cancer. Turning to the study itself: There were around eleven adenocarcinoma, 2 squamous cell carcinoma and 1 small cell lung cancer cases. Patients were aged about 30 to 80, about ten men and about five women, stage I to III.

RNA was extracted from bulk tissue without any cell sorting. The normal lung tissue was taken more than 3 cm from the tumor edge. A modified ARM-PCR protocol with three rounds of nested PCR amplified TCRbeta. TCRdb re-derived calls from the multiplex PCR reads in MiXCR, one entry per CDR3 protein. This sample yields 81,000 or so distinct CDR3 sequences, of which roughly 80% are seen a single time; about half belongs to the top ten. This CDR3 has 15 amino acids. Looked up from germline, CDR1 is SGHNT and CDR2 is YENEEA. Deletions cut 1 base from V and 5 bases from J, with 15 bases between. The sequence was obtained from a man aged 60-69 years with non-small cell lung cancer. This chain uses TRBV11-3 with TRBJ2-7; TRBD1 is a possible D gene (5 bases). The specimen sequenced was distant non-tumor lung tissue. CDR3 nucleotides: TGTGCCAGCAGCTTAGTAACAGGTGGATACCACGAGCAGTACTTC. Its protein product is CASSLVTGGYHEQYF.